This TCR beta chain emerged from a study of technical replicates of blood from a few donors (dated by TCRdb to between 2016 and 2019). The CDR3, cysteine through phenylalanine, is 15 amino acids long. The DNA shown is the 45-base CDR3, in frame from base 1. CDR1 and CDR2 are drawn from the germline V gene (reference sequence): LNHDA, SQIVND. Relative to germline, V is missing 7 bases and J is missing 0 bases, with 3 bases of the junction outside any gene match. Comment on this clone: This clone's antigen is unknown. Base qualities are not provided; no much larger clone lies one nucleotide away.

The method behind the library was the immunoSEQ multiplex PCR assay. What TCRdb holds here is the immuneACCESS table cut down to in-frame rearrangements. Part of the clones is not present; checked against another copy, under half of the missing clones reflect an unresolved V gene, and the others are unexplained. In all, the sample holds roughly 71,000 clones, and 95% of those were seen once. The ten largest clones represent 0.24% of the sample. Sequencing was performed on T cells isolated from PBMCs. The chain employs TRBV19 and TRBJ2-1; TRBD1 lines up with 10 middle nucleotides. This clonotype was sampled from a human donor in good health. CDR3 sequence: CASMGTGVSYNEQFF. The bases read TGTGCCAGTATGGGGACAGGGGTCTCCTACAATGAGCAGTTCTTC. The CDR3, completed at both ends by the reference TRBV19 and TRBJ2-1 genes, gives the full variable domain DGGITQSPKYLFRKEGQNVTLSCEQNLNHDAMYWYRQDPGQGLRLIYYSQIVNDFQKGDIAEGYSVSREKKESFPLTVTSAQKNPTAFYLCASMGTGVSYNEQFFGPGTRLTVL.